The next 25 T cell receptor beta chains were all read from a single sample in a study of blood T cell repertoires in COVID-19. Some clones are missing from TCRdb's copy, which holds only in-frame ones; the method was immunoSEQ multiplex PCR. The table records under 250,000 clones, about 86% of them present only once. The specimen sequenced was peripheral blood. The receptor source for this set is a man aged 35 to 55 with active or convalescent COVID-19.

The sample holds one count of this clone. The rearrangement uses TRBV6-5 and TRBJ1-2; TRBD1 matches at 7 bases. This CDR3 is built from 14 residues. Germline trimming cut 5 bases from V and 4 bases from J; bases unmatched to any gene: 7. CDR1 MNHEY and CDR2 SVGAGI come from the germline V gene. CDR3 in DNA: TGTGCCAGCAGTCGTAGACAGGGTGTCTATGGCTACACCTTC. Its protein product is CASSRRQGVYGYTF.

The V call is TRBV5-5, the J call TRBJ2-1; a weak D match, TRBD2 (5 bases). CDR1 SGHKS and CDR2 YYEKEE come from the germline V gene (reference sequence). The CDR3 has 15 residues. With 4 bases removed from V and 0 bases from J, the gap between germline ends came to 11 bases. CDR3 bases: TGTGCCAGCAGCCCCTCCGGGATCTCCTACAATGAGCAGTTCTTC. Its translation is CASSPSGISYNEQFF.

This chain links TRBV7-2 with TRBJ1-2; D is undetermined. CDR3 length equals 14 residues. Deletions cut 2 bases from V and 8 bases from J, with 15 bases between. Germline CDR1 is SGHTA and CDR2 is FQGNSA. This chain's CDR3 is CASSLQGGPEGYTF. The CDR3 nucleotides read TGTGCCAGCAGCTTACAAGGAGGGCCGGAGGGCTACACCTTC.

The chain recombines TRBV7-8 with TRBJ2-2; possibly TRBD1 for D (6 bases). Looked up from germline, CDR1 is SGHVS and CDR2 is FQNEAQ. Trimming removed 5 bases from V and 6 bases from J, with 22 bases in between. CDR3 length: 17 amino acids. The CDR3 loop reads CASSPTIGRGVAGELFF. Here the CDR3 DNA reads TGTGCCAGCAGCCCGACGATAGGCAGGGGAGTGGCCGGGGAGCTGTTTTTT.

Details on this clone: Other DNA sequences in this specimen translate into the identical CDR3. The chain combines TRBV18 with TRBJ2-3; D not certain. Germline V gene lookup returns CDR1 KGHSH and CDR2 LQKENI. CDR3 length equals 13 residues. The V gene lost 3 bases and the J gene lost 0 bases, with 4 bases spanning the gap. CDR3 loop: CASSPPSTDTQYF. CDR3 nucleotides: TGTGCCAGCTCACCTCCTAGCACAGATACGCAGTATTTT. The variable domain in full, completed from reference TRBV18 and TRBJ2-3, reads NAGVMQNPRHLVRRRGQEARLRCSPMKGHSHVYWYRQLPEEGLKFMVYLQKENIIDESGMPKERFSAEFPKEGPSILRIQQVVRGDSAAYFCASSPPSTDTQYFGPGTRLTVL.

In its sample, this clone was seen a few times. The CDR3 loop is CASDPGQGANGELFF. For the CDR3, the DNA is TGTGCCAGTGATCCGGGACAGGGGGCCAACGGGGAGCTGTTTTTT. V is TRBV19 and J is TRBJ2-2, with 12 bases identical to TRBD1. The CDR3 has 15 residues. V gave up 8 bases and J gave up 7 bases; unmatched junction bases: 8. Germline V gives CDR1 LNHDA, CDR2 SQIVND (reference sequence).

J is TRBJ1-1 and V is TRBV24-1; TRBD1 aligns across 9 bases. Germline CDR1 and CDR2: KGHDR and SFDVKD. This CDR3 has 15 amino acids. J gave up 1 base and V 5 bases, and 4 bases lay outside the gene matches. DNA of the CDR3: TGTGCCACCAGTGTACAGGGGGCGCAGAACACTGAAGCTTTCTTT. The encoded protein is CATSVQGAQNTEAFF.

This clone was seen only a few times. The chain couples TRBV24-1 to TRBJ1-2; D is perhaps TRBD1 (6 bases). V was shortened by 4 bases and J by 6 bases, with 11 bases between the two germline ends. The V gene's germline CDR1 is KGHDR and CDR2 SFDVKD. The CDR3 runs 13 residues. CDR3 nucleotide sequence: TGTGCCACCAGTGAACACAGGGATCATGGCTACACCTTC. Protein sequence: CATSEHRDHGYTF.

This chain connects TRBV30 to TRBJ1-4, with TRBD1 as a possible D gene (5 bases). The CDR3 extends over 14 amino acids. CDR1 GTSNPN and CDR2 SVGIG come from the germline V gene (reference sequence). V lost 1 base and J lost 5, with 11 bases in between. CDR3 in DNA: TGTGCCTGGAGTGAAAACAGGTACAATGAAAAACTGTTTTTT. Encoded protein: CAWSENRYNEKLFF.

This clone was found once. The CDR3 region is CASSPPGLAGGARGEQFF. In DNA, the CDR3 is TGTGCCAGCAGCCCCCCGGGGCTAGCGGGAGGTGCGCGGGGTGAGCAGTTCTTC. The rearrangement joins TRBV7-9 to TRBJ2-1, with TRBD2 matching 11 bases. Losses at the gene ends were 5 bases for V and 9 bases for J; bases not matched to a gene: 18. CDR3 size: 18 residues. Germline V gives CDR1 SEHNR, CDR2 FQNEAQ (reference sequence).

This sequence joins TRBV9 and TRBJ2-2; a weak D match, TRBD2 (5 bases). Germline V gene data show CDR1 as SGDLS and CDR2 as YYNGEE. This CDR3 is built from 16 residues. Trimming pared 4 bases from V and 1 base from J, leaving 14 bases between. DNA of the CDR3: TGTGCCAGCAGCCACGCCGAAAGCGGGAACACCGGGGAGCTGTTTTTT. Its protein product is CASSHAESGNTGELFF.

CDR3 loop: CASSRGVTGELFF. The DNA of the CDR3 is TGTGCCAGCAGCAGGGGTGTCACCGGGGAGCTGTTTTTT. The chain couples TRBV7-2 to TRBJ2-2; weak D call: TRBD1 (5 bases). The germline V and J ends were trimmed by 5 bases and 4 bases, with 8 bases remaining between them. This CDR3 has 13 amino acids. Germline CDR1 is SGHTA and CDR2 is FQGNSA.

The V call is TRBV3-1 (or the pseudogene TRBV3-2), the J call TRBJ2-3, with TRBD2 matching 7 bases. Germline CDR1 reads LGHDT; CDR2 reads YNNKEL (reference sequence). The CDR3 is made up of 14 amino acids. The ends lost 4 bases at V and 3 bases at J; junction bases unmatched: 4. CDR3 bases: TGTGCCAGCAGCCTAGGACTAGGGACAGATACGCAGTATTTT. Protein: CASSLGLGTDTQYF.

The chain joins TRBV21-1 to TRBJ2-7; the listed D gene, TRBD2, was not tested against the DNA. TRBV21-1 counts as a pseudogene. CDR3 length: 17 residues. The CDR3 DNA reads as TGTGCCAGCAGCCTGGCCGCGGCGGAAGTTAATCGACTCGAGCAGTACTTC. Translated, it gives CASSLAAAEVNRLEQYF.

The V and J genes are TRBV9 and TRBJ2-7, with TRBD2 as a possible D gene (5 bases). The V end was cut by 0 bases, the J end by 0 bases, with 13 bases between. Germline lookup yields CDR1 SGDLS and CDR2 YYNGEE. The CDR3 is 16 amino acids. CDR3 sequence: CASSVGPAELSYEQYF. CDR3 DNA: TGTGCCAGCAGCGTAGGTCCAGCGGAGCTCTCCTACGAGCAGTACTTC. The full variable domain, in which reference TRBV9 and TRBJ2-7 provide the parts outside the CDR3, is DSGVTQTPKHLITATGQRVTLRCSPRSGDLSVYWYQQSLDQGLQFLIQYYNGEERAKGNILERFSAQQFPDLHSELNLSSLELGDSALYFCASSVGPAELSYEQYFGPGTRLTVT.

The chain carries TRBV11-2 and TRBJ2-2; D possibly corresponds to TRBD2 (6 bases). The germline CDR1 and CDR2 sequences are SGHAT and FQNNGV. Trimming shortened V by 7 bases and J by 4 bases, and 22 bases separated the two germline ends. This CDR3 is 17 amino acids long. This CDR3 reads CASTSPPGQGGTGELFF. The CDR3 nucleotides are TGTGCCAGCACCTCCCCGCCGGGTCAGGGAGGCACCGGGGAGCTGTTTTTT.

In this sample, this clone turned up a few times. The chain has TRBV27 and TRBJ2-7, with D possibly TRBD1 on 6 matching bases. The V gene lost 4 bases and the J gene lost 0 bases, with 10 bases spanning the gap. Germline assignment: CDR1 MNHEY and CDR2 SMNVEV (reference sequence). The CDR3 consists of 14 residues. The CDR3 reads CASSSGAHSYEQYF. The CDR3 region has the DNA TGTGCCAGCAGTTCAGGGGCCCACTCCTACGAGCAGTACTTC.

This clone was seen a few times. The rearrangement uses TRBV19 and TRBJ1-2; 7 nucleotides align to TRBD1. V lost 6 bases to trimming and J lost 2 bases; unmatched junction nucleotides: 9. The V gene's germline CDR1 is LNHDA and CDR2 SQIVND (reference sequence). This CDR3 spans 15 amino acids. The CDR3 spells CASSLQGNINYGYTF. CDR3 nucleotide sequence: TGTGCCAGTAGCCTACAGGGGAACATAAACTATGGCTACACCTTC.

V is TRBV30 and J is TRBJ1-6; D ambiguous. V lost 2 bases, J lost 2 bases, and 16 bases lay in between. This CDR3 spans 17 amino acids. Germline CDR1 is GTSNPN and CDR2 is SVGIG (reference sequence). CDR3 residues: CAWSSSRTPTYNSPLHF. CDR3 coding DNA: TGTGCCTGGAGTTCCTCCCGGACTCCCACCTATAATTCACCCCTCCACTTT.

The J gene is TRBJ2-2, the V gene TRBV7-9; 9 nucleotides agree with TRBD2. V shed 0 bases, J shed 3 bases, and the junction held 2 bases outside the gene matches. The CDR3 has 16 residues. Germline loops: CDR1 SEHNR, CDR2 FQNEAQ (reference sequence). The CDR3 bases are TGTGCCAGCAGCTTAGCTAGCGGGGGACACACCGGGGAGCTGTTTTTT. It codes for CASSLASGGHTGELFF.

V and J are TRBV11-2 and TRBJ2-1; 7 nucleotides line up with TRBD1. This CDR3 has 15 amino acids. Germline CDR1 is SGHAT and CDR2 is FQNNGV. V lost 5 bases and J lost 2; bases outside the gene matches: 6. CDR3 bases: TGTGCCAGCAGCCCCACAGGGGACACCTACAATGAGCAGTTCTTC. It translates to CASSPTGDTYNEQFF.

This chain connects TRBV4-2 to TRBJ1-1; weak D call: TRBD1 (5 bases). Trimming pared 0 bases from V and 4 bases from J, leaving 15 bases between. This CDR3 spans 16 amino acids. In germline, CDR1 is LGHNA, CDR2 YNFKEQ. The DNA of the CDR3 is TGTGCCAGCAGCCAAGATACCGGGGGGTTTGGCACTGAAGCTTTCTTT. This gives the protein CASSQDTGGFGTEAFF.

The chain joins TRBV7-9 to TRBJ1-6; perhaps TRBD1 as D (5 bases). The germline V gene encodes CDR1 SEHNR and CDR2 FQNEAQ (reference sequence). The CDR3 is 17 residues long. Between the trimmed V and J ends, which lost 5 bases and 1 base, there was a span of 15 bases. In nucleotides, the CDR3 is TGTGCCAGCAGCCCACCGGCCGGGGGATCCTATAATTCACCCCTCCACTTT. This gives the protein CASSPPAGGSYNSPLHF.

The genes are TRBV4-1 and TRBJ2-2, with unresolved D. CDR3 length: 15 residues. V lost 0 bases to trimming and J lost 3 bases, with 8 bases between them. In germline, CDR1 is MGHRA, CDR2 YSYEKL. CDR3 DNA: TGCGCCAGCAGCCAAGAGGGCACCCACACCGGGGAGCTGTTTTTT. It translates to CASSQEGTHTGELFF.

The genes are TRBV10-3 and TRBJ2-7, with 11 positions matching TRBD1. The junction had 4 bases not matched to a gene; V was cut back by 7 bases and J by 2 bases. There are 14 residues in the CDR3. The germline V gene has CDR1 ENHRY and CDR2 SYGVKD. CDR3 DNA sequence: TGTGCCATCACCGGGACAGGGGGAACCTACGAGCAGTACTTC. Protein: CAITGTGGTYEQYF.